This T cell receptor (beta chain) emerged from a study of cytomegalovirus exposure and HLA in healthy donors. Whole-study context: In terms of ancestry, the Caucasian-associated cluster contained roughly 81% of the roughly 360 genotyped donors. Findings and limits, study-wide: Several of the most significant clusters were apparently associated with common viral pathogens in a later analysis. Follow-up analysis later connected one missense variant in DCLRE1C with trimming of TCR beta V- and J-genes. TCR beta sequences reportedly predicted most subjects' HLA-A and HLA-B alleles accurately.

On this clone: Its antigen is currently unknown.

Researchers ran the PCR with 60 Vbeta and 13 Jbeta primers. Libraries were prepared by immunoSEQ multiplex PCR; TCRdb keeps only in-frame clonotypes and omits some of them. The repertoire includes about 190,000 clones, more than 70% of them detected once, and more than 4.5% sits in the top ten. V dropped 1 base and J dropped 2 bases, with 8 bases sitting between them. CDR3 length: 14 residues. In germline, CDR1 is SNHLY, CDR2 FYNNEI. This TCR was recovered from a man aged 30 to 45 in good health and CMV-seropositive. Sequencing used PBMCs. The chain couples TRBV2 to TRBJ1-2; D remains ambiguous. DNA of the CDR3: TGTGCCAGCAGTGAAGTCAACACCAACTATGGCTACACCTTC. It yields the protein CASSEVNTNYGYTF.